This passage covers 20 T cell receptor beta chains from one sample sequenced in a study of cytomegalovirus exposure and HLA in healthy donors. 60 Vbeta and 13 Jbeta primers were used in PCR. The method was immunoSEQ multiplex PCR; TCRdb's version includes in-frame clones alone and lacks a portion of them. Of over 150,000 clones listed, under 80% are singletons. The sequencing input was PBMCs. Every receptor here comes from a man aged 30-40 years in good health and CMV-seronegative.

This clone was recorded once. V and J are TRBV5-1 and TRBJ2-7, with 7 bases matching TRBD1. V gave up 0 bases and J gave up 5 bases; unmatched junction bases: 8. Germline lookup yields CDR1 SGHRS and CDR2 YFSETQ. The CDR3 is made up of 15 amino acids. CDR3: CASSLEPGGSHEQYF. Written as DNA, the CDR3 is TGCGCCAGCAGCTTGGAACCAGGGGGATCCCACGAGCAGTACTTC.

The chain recombines TRBV5-6 with TRBJ2-1; 7 bases align to TRBD2. Germline V lookup: CDR1 SGHDT, CDR2 YYEEEE. CDR3 length: 14 amino acids. V was clipped by 3 bases and J by 2 bases; unmatched bases: 2. CDR3 coding DNA: TGTGCCAGCAGCTCCGGGACTACCTACAATGAGCAGTTCTTC. This codes for CASSSGTTYNEQFF.

The chain is built from TRBV28 and TRBJ1-1; D call uncertain. V lost 2 bases to trimming and J lost 8 bases, with 6 bases between them. Per germline, CDR1 MDHEN and CDR2 SYDVKM. This CDR3 region has 11 residues. CDR3 region: CASSLGGEAFF. The CDR3 DNA follows: TGTGCCAGCAGTTTAGGAGGAGAAGCTTTCTTT.

This clone was found a few times. The J gene is TRBJ2-3, the V gene TRBV2, with D possibly TRBD1 on 6 matching bases. The germline V gene has CDR1 SNHLY and CDR2 FYNNEI. Trimming removed 4 bases from V and 1 base from J, with 12 bases in between. CDR3 size: 15 residues. The CDR3 is CASSAGAGGTDTQYF. The DNA for the CDR3 is TGTGCCAGCAGTGCAGGGGCAGGTGGCACAGATACGCAGTATTTT. The complete variable domain, with remaining parts taken from reference TRBV2 and TRBJ2-3, reads EPEVTQTPSHQVTQMGQEVILRCVPISNHLYFYWYRQILGQKVEFLVSFYNNEISEKSEIFDDQFSVERPDGSNFTLKIRSTKLEDSAMYFCASSAGAGGTDTQYFGPGTRLTVL.

The chain uses TRBV5-1 and TRBJ2-6, with a possible D match to TRBD1 (6 bases). This CDR3 region has 17 residues. V gave up 0 bases and J gave up 2 bases, with 12 bases separating them. Looked up from germline, CDR1 is SGHRS and CDR2 is YFSETQ. This chain's CDR3 is CASSLDPGAAGANVLTF. DNA for the CDR3: TGCGCCAGCAGCTTGGACCCAGGGGCGGCTGGGGCCAACGTCCTGACTTTC.

This clone was detected once. The rearrangement uses TRBV5-4 and TRBJ2-7; 9 nucleotides agree with TRBD1. The CDR3 length is 13 residues. Per germline, CDR1 SGHNT and CDR2 YYREEE (reference sequence). V shed 3 bases and J 6 bases; nucleotides not matched to a gene: 4. CDR3 coding DNA: TGTGCCAGCAGCTGGGGACAGGGTGGCGAGCAGTACTTC. Its protein is CASSWGQGGEQYF. The full variable domain, completed using reference TRBV5-4 and TRBJ2-7, is ETGVTQSPTHLIKTRGQQVTLRCSSQSGHNTVSWYQQALGQGPQFIFQYYREEENGRGNFPPRFSGLQFPNYSSELNVNALELDDSALYLCASSWGQGGEQYFGPGTRLTVT.

The chain employs TRBV5-1 and TRBJ1-4; D unclear. V lost 0 bases to trimming and J lost 4 bases, with 7 bases between them. The V gene's germline CDR1 is SGHRS and CDR2 YFSETQ. This CDR3 region has 14 residues. CDR3 protein: CASSLDSLNEKLFF. Written as DNA, the CDR3 is TGCGCCAGCAGCTTGGACAGCCTTAATGAAAAACTGTTTTTT.

The chain joins TRBV5-1 to TRBJ1-2; 7 bases map to TRBD1. The germline CDR1 and CDR2 sequences are SGHRS and YFSETQ. This CDR3 is 14 amino acids long. The V and J ends lost 4 bases and 1 base, in that order; junction bases with no gene match: 4. The CDR3 spells CASSGGTDNYGYTF. In DNA, the CDR3 is TGCGCCAGCAGCGGCGGGACAGATAACTATGGCTACACCTTC.

The chain carries TRBV7-9 and TRBJ2-5; a weak D match, TRBD1 (6 bases). This CDR3 has 14 amino acids. Germline V gene lookup returns CDR1 SEHNR and CDR2 FQNEAQ (reference sequence). V lost 5 bases and J lost 5, with 15 bases in between. The CDR3 spells CASSMDSRQETQYF. The CDR3 nucleotides are TGTGCCAGCAGCATGGACAGTCGGCAGGAGACCCAGTACTTC. The full variable domain, in which reference TRBV7-9 and TRBJ2-5 provide the parts outside the CDR3, is DTGVSQNPRHKITKRGQNVTFRCDPISEHNRLYWYRQTLGQGPEFLTYFQNEAQLEKSRLLSDRFSAERPKGSFSTLEIQRTEQGDSAMYLCASSMDSRQETQYFGPGTRLLVL.

The genes are TRBV4-1 and TRBJ2-5; 8 positions agree with TRBD1. The DNA matches TRBJ2-7 better at its end, which makes the J call doubtful. Looked up from germline, CDR1 is MGHRA and CDR2 is YSYEKL. The CDR3 runs to 14 residues. The CDR3 here is CASSHRTGSYEQYF. In nucleotides, the CDR3 is TGCGCCAGCAGCCACCGGACAGGGAGCTACGAGCAGTACTTC.

The J gene is TRBJ2-7, the V gene TRBV7-9; maybe TRBD1 (5 bases). CDR1 and CDR2 (germline): SEHNR, FQNEAQ (reference sequence). Trimming cost V 4 bases and J 0 bases, with 10 bases left between them. This CDR3 is built from 14 residues. CDR3 region: CASSSPTVSYEQYF. The CDR3 bases are TGTGCCAGCAGCTCGCCGACAGTCTCCTACGAGCAGTACTTC. The whole variable domain, remainder taken from reference TRBV7-9 and TRBJ2-7, is DTGVSQNPRHKITKRGQNVTFRCDPISEHNRLYWYRQTLGQGPEFLTYFQNEAQLEKSRLLSDRFSAERPKGSFSTLEIQRTEQGDSAMYLCASSSPTVSYEQYFGPGTRLTVT.

This clone has just a few counts. The V and J genes are TRBV10-3 and TRBJ2-7; the match to TRBD1 covers 8 bases. The CDR3 contains 12 residues. Trimming cost V 6 bases and J 6 bases; bases outside gene matches: 4. CDR1 and CDR2 from the germline V gene are ENHRY and SYGVKD. Here the CDR3 reads CAIRPGGIEQYF. The CDR3 nucleotides read TGTGCCATCAGACCAGGGGGCATCGAGCAGTACTTC.

This clone was counted a few times. The genes are TRBV19 and TRBJ1-5; weak D call: TRBD1 (6 bases). The V gene lost 5 bases and the J gene lost 4 bases, with 15 bases spanning the gap. The CDR3 is 15 residues long. Germline-derived CDR1 and CDR2 are LNHDA and SQIVND (reference sequence). CDR3 in DNA: TGTGCCAGTAGTTTCAATCGGGACACAAATCAGCCCCAGCATTTT. Translating it yields CASSFNRDTNQPQHF.

The chain recombines TRBV2 with TRBJ2-7; 11 bases are shared with TRBD1. In germline, CDR1 is SNHLY, CDR2 FYNNEI. The J segment lost 3 bases and the V segment lost 3 bases, leaving 1 base of the junction unmatched. The CDR3 totals 14 residues. The CDR3 sequence is CASSEGQGGYEQYF. In nucleotides, the CDR3 is TGTGCCAGCAGTGAGGGACAGGGGGGCTACGAGCAGTACTTC.

V gene TRBV5-1 combines with J gene TRBJ2-7, with D perhaps matching TRBD1 (6 bases). CDR1 is SGHRS and CDR2 is YFSETQ in the germline V gene. The CDR3 runs 13 residues. Trimming stripped 1 base from V and 2 bases from J, with 7 bases between. The DNA of the CDR3 is TGCGCCAGCAGCTTGCAGGGGACCTACGAGCAGTACTTC. It translates to CASSLQGTYEQYF.

As for this clone: At one boundary the junction diverges from the germline segment, which might be a read error. The rearrangement joins TRBV19 to TRBJ1-2; no clear D. Germline CDR1 reads LNHDA; CDR2 reads SQIVND (reference sequence). The CDR3 runs to 14 residues. The CDR3 DNA is TGTGCCAGTAGTAATACGGGAGCTAACTATGGCTACCCCTTC. Amino acid sequence: CASSNTGANYGYPF.

The chain has TRBV5-6 and TRBJ1-1; the D gene is possibly TRBD1 (5 bases). This CDR3 is 13 amino acids long. CDR1 is SGHDT and CDR2 is YYEEEE in the germline V gene. With 4 bases removed from V and 4 bases from J, the gap between germline ends came to 11 bases. CDR3 sequence: CASSPTGITEAFF. The CDR3 nucleotides read TGTGCCAGCAGCCCCACAGGTATCACTGAAGCTTTCTTT.

V usage is TRBV6-1 and J usage is TRBJ2-7, with TRBD1 as a possible D gene (6 bases). The CDR3 runs to 13 residues. Trimming took 4 bases from V and 7 from J, leaving 14 bases between them. Germline V gene lookup returns CDR1 MNHNS and CDR2 SASEGT. The CDR3 sequence: CASSAVGQSEQYF. CDR3 coding DNA: TGTGCCAGCAGTGCGGTTGGACAGTCAGAGCAGTACTTC.

The chain is built from TRBV6-4 and TRBJ2-3; 12 nucleotides match TRBD2. Germline V gene lookup returns CDR1 MRHNA and CDR2 SNTAGT. The CDR3 is 16 residues long. Germline trimming cut 2 bases from V and 4 bases from J; bases unmatched to any gene: 4. The CDR3 DNA follows: TGTGCCAGCAGTGACGCTAGCGGGGGGGCCCCAGATACGCAGTATTTT. Amino acids: CASSDASGGAPDTQYF.

This clone was counted once. The chain combines TRBV7-2 with TRBJ1-6; 8 nucleotides agree with TRBD1. After removal of 1 base from V and 7 bases from J, the junction contained 3 bases not matched to a gene. There are 15 residues in the CDR3. The germline gives CDR1 SGHTA, CDR2 FQGNSA. This chain's CDR3 is CASSLGDRGNSPLHF. The CDR3 DNA reads TGTGCCAGCAGCTTAGGAGACAGGGGAAATTCACCCCTCCACTTT.